This T cell receptor beta chain came from a study of shared clonotypes between healthy human individuals. General study points: Naive CD4 clonotypes were shared across several donors at 4.5% to 6%.

Germline V gene sequence: CDR1 SGHRS, CDR2 YFSETQ. V was shortened by 6 bases and J by 4 bases, with 20 bases between the two germline ends. This CDR3 comprises 16 residues. Generated by immunoSEQ multiplex PCR, the TCRdb table keeps only in-frame clones and is missing some. Here the sample spans 1.6 million or so clones, roughly 96% being singletons. In regard to this clone: Its target is not known.

The material sequenced was naive CD4+ T cells sorted from blood. The subset: CD45RA+ positively selected. The rearrangement links TRBV5-1 to TRBJ2-1; the D gene could be TRBD1 or TRBD2 (5 bases each). This clonotype was sampled from a man aged 25 to 40 in good health. CDR3 sequence reads: CASTPLGRVEYNEQFF. CDR3 in DNA: TGCGCCAGCACCCCCCTGGGGCGGGTAGAATACAATGAGCAGTTCTTC.